What follows are 4 T cell receptor beta chains derived from one specimen sequenced in a study of shared clonotypes between healthy human individuals. Data came from immunoSEQ multiplex PCR; TCRdb stores just in-frame clones and leaves some out. The sample has around 700,000 clones; roughly 72% are singletons. Sequencing was performed on memory CD4+ T cells sorted from blood. The sample's subset: CD45RA-negative fraction. These TCRs come from a woman in her thirties in good health.

This clone was detected once. The chain couples TRBV4-2 to TRBJ2-4, with 9 bases aligning to TRBD2. Trimming took 0 bases from V and 4 from J; bases not matched to a gene: 7. The CDR3 length is 17 residues. Germline CDR1 and CDR2: LGHNA and YNFKEQ. CDR3 residues: CASSQESGGRVKNIQYF. The CDR3 DNA follows: TGTGCCAGCAGCCAAGAGTCGGGCGGGAGGGTTAAAAACATTCAGTACTTC.

CDR3 loop: CASSLRLAGGNEQFF. For the CDR3, the DNA is TGTGCCAGCAGCTTAAGACTAGCGGGAGGCAATGAGCAGTTCTTC. The J gene is TRBJ2-1, the V gene TRBV7-9; 13 bases match TRBD2. V gave up 2 bases and J gave up 6 bases; unmatched junction bases: 1. The germline V gene has CDR1 SEHNR and CDR2 FQNEAQ (reference sequence). The CDR3 has 15 residues. The full variable domain, rest sourced from reference TRBV7-9 and TRBJ2-1, is DTGVSQNPRHKITKRGQNVTFRCDPISEHNRLYWYRQTLGQGPEFLTYFQNEAQLEKSRLLSDRFSAERPKGSFSTLEIQRTEQGDSAMYLCASSLRLAGGNEQFFGPGTRLTVL.

Details on this clone: Other DNA sequences in the same sample also yield this CDR3. V gene TRBV6-5 combines with J gene TRBJ1-1, with D perhaps matching TRBD1 (5 bases). Deletions cut 2 bases from V and 4 bases from J, with 11 bases between. This CDR3 comprises 14 residues. Germline CDR1 is MNHEY and CDR2 is SVGAGI. This CDR3 reads CASSYPGQGTEAFF. DNA for the CDR3: TGTGCCAGCAGTTACCCGGGTCAGGGCACTGAAGCTTTCTTT.

The chain employs TRBV5-1 and TRBJ2-7, with TRBD2 as a possible D gene (6 bases). The CDR3 length is 15 residues. V was pared by 4 bases and J by 4 bases, with 18 bases between. CDR1 and CDR2 from the germline V gene are SGHRS and YFSETQ. Written as DNA, the CDR3 is TGCGCCAGCAGCGGGGGGACGCATGGGGTATACGAGCAGTACTTC. Amino acids: CASSGGTHGVYEQYF.